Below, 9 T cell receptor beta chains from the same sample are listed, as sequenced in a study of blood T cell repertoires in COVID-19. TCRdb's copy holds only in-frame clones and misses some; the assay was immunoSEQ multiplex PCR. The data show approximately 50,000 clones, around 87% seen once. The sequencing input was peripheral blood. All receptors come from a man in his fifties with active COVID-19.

The CDR3 nucleotides read TGTGCCAGCAGCTTCGGACCCAGGGGTAGTACTGAAGCTTTCTTT. This gives the protein CASSFGPRGSTEAFF. The rearrangement joins TRBV5-5 to TRBJ1-1; weak D call: TRBD1 (6 bases). The CDR3 contains 15 residues. With 2 bases removed from V and 5 bases from J, the gap between germline ends came to 16 bases. Per germline, CDR1 SGHKS and CDR2 YYEKEE (reference sequence).

CDR3 region: CASSQTGGRGYTF. The CDR3, as DNA: TGTGCCAGCAGTCAGACAGGGGGACGTGGCTACACCTTC. The rearrangement joins TRBV28 to TRBJ1-2, with 9 bases lining up with TRBD1. This CDR3 has 13 residues. Looked up from germline, CDR1 is MDHEN and CDR2 is SYDVKM. V dropped 5 bases and J dropped 7; count of bases not matched to a gene: 5.

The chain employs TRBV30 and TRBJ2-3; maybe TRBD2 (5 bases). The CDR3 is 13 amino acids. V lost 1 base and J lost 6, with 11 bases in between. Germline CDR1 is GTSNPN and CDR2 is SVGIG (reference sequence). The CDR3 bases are TGTGCCTGGAGTGCCGGGGTTCAGGATACGCAGTATTTT. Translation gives CAWSAGVQDTQYF.

CDR3 in DNA: TGTGCCAGCTCTAGCGGGATCGGCGACAATGAGCAGTTCTTC. Its translation: CASSSGIGDNEQFF. The V and J genes are TRBV7-3 and TRBJ2-1; 9 nucleotides align to TRBD2. Germline V CDR1 and CDR2: SGHTA, FQGTGA. This CDR3 is 14 amino acids long. Germline trimming cut 8 bases from V and 5 bases from J; bases unmatched to any gene: 7.

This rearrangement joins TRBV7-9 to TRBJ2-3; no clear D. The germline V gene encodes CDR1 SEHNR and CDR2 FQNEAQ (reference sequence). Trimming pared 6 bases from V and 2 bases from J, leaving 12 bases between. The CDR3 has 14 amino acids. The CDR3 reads CASRGALLTDTQYF. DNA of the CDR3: TGTGCCAGCAGGGGCGCTCTTCTCACAGATACGCAGTATTTT.

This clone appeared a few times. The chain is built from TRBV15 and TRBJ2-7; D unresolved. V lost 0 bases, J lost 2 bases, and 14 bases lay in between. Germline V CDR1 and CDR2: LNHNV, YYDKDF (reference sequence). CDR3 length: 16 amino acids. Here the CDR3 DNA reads TGTGCCACCAGCAGAGATAATCGAGCCCCCACCTACGAGCAGTACTTC. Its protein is CATSRDNRAPTYEQYF.

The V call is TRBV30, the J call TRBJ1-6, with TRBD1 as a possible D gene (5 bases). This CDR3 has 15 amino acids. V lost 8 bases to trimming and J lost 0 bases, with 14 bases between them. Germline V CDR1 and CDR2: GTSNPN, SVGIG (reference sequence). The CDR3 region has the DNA TGTGCCAGAGGGGAGGGGAGCTCCTATAATTCACCCCTCCACTTT. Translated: CARGEGSSYNSPLHF.

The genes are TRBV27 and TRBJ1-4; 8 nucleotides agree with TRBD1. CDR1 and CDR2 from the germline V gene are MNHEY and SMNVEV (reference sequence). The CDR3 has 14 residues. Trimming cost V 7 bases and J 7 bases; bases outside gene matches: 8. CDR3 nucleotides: TGTGCCAGCAAATCAGGGGGCAGGGGTGAAAAACTGTTTTTT. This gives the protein CASKSGGRGEKLFF.

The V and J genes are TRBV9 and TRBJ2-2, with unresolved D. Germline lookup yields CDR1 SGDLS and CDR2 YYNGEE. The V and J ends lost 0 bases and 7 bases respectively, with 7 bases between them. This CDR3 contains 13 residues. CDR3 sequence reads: CASSVVHGGELFF. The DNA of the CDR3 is TGTGCCAGCAGCGTAGTGCACGGCGGGGAGCTGTTTTTT.